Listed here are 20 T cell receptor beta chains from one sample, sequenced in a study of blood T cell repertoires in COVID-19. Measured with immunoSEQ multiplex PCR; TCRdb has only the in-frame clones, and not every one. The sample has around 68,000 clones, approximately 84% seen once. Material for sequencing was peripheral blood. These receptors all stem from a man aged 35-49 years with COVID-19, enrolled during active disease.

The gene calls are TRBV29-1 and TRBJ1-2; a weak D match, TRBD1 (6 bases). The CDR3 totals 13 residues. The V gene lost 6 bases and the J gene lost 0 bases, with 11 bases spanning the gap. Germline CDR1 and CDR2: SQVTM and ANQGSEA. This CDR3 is CSVRQAANYGYTF. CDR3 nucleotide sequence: TGCAGCGTCCGACAGGCAGCTAACTATGGCTACACCTTC.

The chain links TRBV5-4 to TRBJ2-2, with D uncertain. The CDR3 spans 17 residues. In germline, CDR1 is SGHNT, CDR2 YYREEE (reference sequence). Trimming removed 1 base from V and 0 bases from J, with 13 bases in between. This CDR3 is CASSLIGQLANTGELFF. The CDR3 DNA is TGTGCCAGCAGCTTGATCGGCCAGCTAGCGAACACCGGGGAGCTGTTTTTT.

CDR3 sequence (DNA): TGTGCCAGCAGGACAGGGTCTGGCTCCTACAATGAGCAGTTCTTC. It is translated as CASRTGSGSYNEQFF. V is TRBV28 and J is TRBJ2-1; 7 nucleotides agree with TRBD1. The CDR3 has 15 amino acids. Losses at the gene ends were 6 bases for V and 0 bases for J; bases not matched to a gene: 5. Germline V gene sequence: CDR1 MDHEN, CDR2 SYDVKM.

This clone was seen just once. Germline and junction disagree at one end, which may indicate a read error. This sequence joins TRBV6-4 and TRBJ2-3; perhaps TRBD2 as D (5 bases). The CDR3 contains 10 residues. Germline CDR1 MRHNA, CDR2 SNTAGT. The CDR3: CVRGPDTQYF. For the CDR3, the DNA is TGCGTACGGGGTCCAGATACGCAGTATTTT.

CDR3 sequence (DNA): TGTGCCAGCAGACGCTGGACTAGCGGGGCCCACACAGATACGCAGTATTTT. Amino acids: CASRRWTSGAHTDTQYF. The chain recombines TRBV2 with TRBJ2-3, with 12 bases that match TRBD2. The J segment lost 2 bases and the V segment lost 6 bases, leaving 9 bases of the junction unmatched. The CDR3 covers 17 residues. The germline gives CDR1 SNHLY, CDR2 FYNNEI.

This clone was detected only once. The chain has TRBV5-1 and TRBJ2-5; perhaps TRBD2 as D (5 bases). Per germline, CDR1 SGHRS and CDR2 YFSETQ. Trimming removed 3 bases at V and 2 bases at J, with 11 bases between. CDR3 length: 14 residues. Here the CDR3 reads CASSSIPGQETQYF. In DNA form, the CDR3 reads TGCGCCAGCAGCTCGATCCCGGGACAAGAGACCCAGTACTTC.

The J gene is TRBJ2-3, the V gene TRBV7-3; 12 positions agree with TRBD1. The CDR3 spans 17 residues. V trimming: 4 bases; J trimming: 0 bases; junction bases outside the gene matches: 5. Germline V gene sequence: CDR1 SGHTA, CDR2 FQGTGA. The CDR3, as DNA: TGTGCCAGCAGCTGGGACAGGGGGCGAGGAAGCACAGATACGCAGTATTTT. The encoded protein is CASSWDRGRGSTDTQYF.

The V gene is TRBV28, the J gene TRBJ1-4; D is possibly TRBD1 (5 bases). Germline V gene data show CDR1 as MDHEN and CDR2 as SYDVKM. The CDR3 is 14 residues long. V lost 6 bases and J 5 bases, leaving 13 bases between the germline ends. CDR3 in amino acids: CASSTTGPNEKLFF. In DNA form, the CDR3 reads TGTGCCAGCAGCACCACAGGCCCGAATGAAAAACTGTTTTTT. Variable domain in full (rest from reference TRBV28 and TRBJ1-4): DVKVTQSSRYLVKRTGEKVFLECVQDMDHENMFWYRQDPGLGLRLIYFSYDVKMKEKGDIPEGYSVSREKKERFSLILESASTNQTSMYLCASSTTGPNEKLFFGSGTQLSVL.

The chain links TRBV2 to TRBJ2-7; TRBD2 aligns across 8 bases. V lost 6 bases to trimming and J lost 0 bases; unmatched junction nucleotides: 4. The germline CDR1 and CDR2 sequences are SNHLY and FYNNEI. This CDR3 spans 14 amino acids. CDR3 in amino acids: CASRPGTSSYEQYF. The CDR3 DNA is TGTGCCAGCAGGCCCGGGACTAGCTCCTACGAGCAGTACTTC. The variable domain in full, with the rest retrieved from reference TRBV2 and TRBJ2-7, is EPEVTQTPSHQVTQMGQEVILRCVPISNHLYFYWYRQILGQKVEFLVSFYNNEISEKSEIFDDQFSVERPDGSNFTLKIRSTKLEDSAMYFCASRPGTSSYEQYFGPGTRLTVT.

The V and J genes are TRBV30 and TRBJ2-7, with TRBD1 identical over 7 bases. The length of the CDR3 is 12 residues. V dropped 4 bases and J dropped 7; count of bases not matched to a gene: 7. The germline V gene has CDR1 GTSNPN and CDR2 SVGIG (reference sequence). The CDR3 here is CAWMRGPGEQYF. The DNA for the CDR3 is TGTGCCTGGATGAGGGGGCCGGGGGAGCAGTACTTC.

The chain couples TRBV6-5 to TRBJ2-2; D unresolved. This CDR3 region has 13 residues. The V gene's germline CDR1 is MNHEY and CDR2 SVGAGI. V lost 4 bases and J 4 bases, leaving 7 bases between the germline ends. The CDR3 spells CASSSLITGELFF. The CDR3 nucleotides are TGTGCCAGCAGTTCCCTAATCACCGGGGAGCTGTTTTTT.

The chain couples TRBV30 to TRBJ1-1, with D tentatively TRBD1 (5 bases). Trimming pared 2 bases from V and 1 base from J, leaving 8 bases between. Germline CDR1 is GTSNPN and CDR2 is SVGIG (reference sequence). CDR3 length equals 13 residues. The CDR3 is CAWSRQPNTEAFF. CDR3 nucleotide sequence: TGTGCCTGGAGTCGACAGCCGAACACTGAAGCTTTCTTT. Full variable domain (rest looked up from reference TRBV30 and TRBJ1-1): SQTIHQWPATLVQPVGSPLSLECTVEGTSNPNLYWYRQAAGRGLQLLFYSVGIGQISSEVPQNLSASRPQDRQFILSSKKLLLSDSGFYLCAWSRQPNTEAFFGQGTRLTVV.

The CDR3 nucleotides read TGTGCCTGGAGCGCGAGACAGGTTGGGAGTTCACCCCTCCACTTT. Translated: CAWSARQVGSSPLHF. The chain uses TRBV30 and TRBJ1-6, with TRBD1 as a possible D gene (6 bases). Trimming took off 3 bases at V and 9 bases at J, with 18 bases between the two ends. Germline V gene lookup returns CDR1 GTSNPN and CDR2 SVGIG (reference sequence). This CDR3 comprises 15 residues.

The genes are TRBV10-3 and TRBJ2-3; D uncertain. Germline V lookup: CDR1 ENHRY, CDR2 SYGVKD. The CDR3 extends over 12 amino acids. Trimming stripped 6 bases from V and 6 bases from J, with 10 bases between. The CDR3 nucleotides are TGTGCCATCAGAACCTACGCGGATACGCAGTATTTT. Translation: CAIRTYADTQYF.

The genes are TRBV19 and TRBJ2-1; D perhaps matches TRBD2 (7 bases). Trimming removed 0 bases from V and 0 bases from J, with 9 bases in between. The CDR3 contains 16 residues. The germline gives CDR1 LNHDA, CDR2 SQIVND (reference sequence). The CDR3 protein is CASSIEGGDSYNEQFF. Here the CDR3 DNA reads TGTGCCAGTAGTATAGAAGGGGGGGACTCCTACAATGAGCAGTTCTTC.

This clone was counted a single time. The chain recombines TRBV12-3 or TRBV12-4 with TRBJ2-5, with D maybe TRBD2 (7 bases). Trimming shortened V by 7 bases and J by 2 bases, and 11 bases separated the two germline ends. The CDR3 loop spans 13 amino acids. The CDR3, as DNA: TGTGCCAGCAAAGGGGGGGCTCAAGAGACCCAGTACTTC. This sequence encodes CASKGGAQETQYF.

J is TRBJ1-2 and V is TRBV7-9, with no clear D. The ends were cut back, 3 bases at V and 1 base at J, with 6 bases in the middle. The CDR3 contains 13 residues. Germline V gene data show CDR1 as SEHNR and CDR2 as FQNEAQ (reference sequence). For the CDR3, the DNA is TGTGCCAGCAGCTTTGGCAGTAACTATGGCTACACCTTC. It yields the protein CASSFGSNYGYTF.

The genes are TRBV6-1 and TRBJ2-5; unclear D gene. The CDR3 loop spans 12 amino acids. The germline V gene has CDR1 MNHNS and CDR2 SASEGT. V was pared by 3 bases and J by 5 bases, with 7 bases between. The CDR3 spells CASSEPVETQYF. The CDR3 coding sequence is TGTGCCAGCAGTGAGCCAGTCGAGACCCAGTACTTC.

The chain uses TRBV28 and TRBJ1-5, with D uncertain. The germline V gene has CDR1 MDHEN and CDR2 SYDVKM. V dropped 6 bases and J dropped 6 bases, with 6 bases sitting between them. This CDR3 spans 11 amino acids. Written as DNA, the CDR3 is TGTGCCAGCAGCCACACTCAGCCCCAGCATTTT. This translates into CASSHTQPQHF.

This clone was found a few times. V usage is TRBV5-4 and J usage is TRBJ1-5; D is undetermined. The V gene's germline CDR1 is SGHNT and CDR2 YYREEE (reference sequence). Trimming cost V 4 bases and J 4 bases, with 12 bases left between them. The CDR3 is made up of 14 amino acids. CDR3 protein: CASSNPGDNQPQHF. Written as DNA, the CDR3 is TGTGCCAGCAGCAATCCCGGGGATAATCAGCCCCAGCATTTT.